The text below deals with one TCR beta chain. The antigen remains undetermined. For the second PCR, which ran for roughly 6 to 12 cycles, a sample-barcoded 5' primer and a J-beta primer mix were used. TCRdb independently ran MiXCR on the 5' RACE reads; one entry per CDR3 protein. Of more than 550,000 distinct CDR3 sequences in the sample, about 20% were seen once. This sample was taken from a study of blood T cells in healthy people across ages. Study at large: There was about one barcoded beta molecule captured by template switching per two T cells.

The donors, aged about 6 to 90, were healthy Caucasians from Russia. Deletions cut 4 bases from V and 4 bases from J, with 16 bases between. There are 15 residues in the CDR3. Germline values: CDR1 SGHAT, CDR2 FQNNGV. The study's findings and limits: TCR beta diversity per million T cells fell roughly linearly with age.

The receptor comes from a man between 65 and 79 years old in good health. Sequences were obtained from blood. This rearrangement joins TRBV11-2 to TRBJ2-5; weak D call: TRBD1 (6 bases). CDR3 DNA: TGTGCCAGCAGCTCGTATACGCACAGGGCAGAGACCCAGTACTTC. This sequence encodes CASSSYTHRAETQYF. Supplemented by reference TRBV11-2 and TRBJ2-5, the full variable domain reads EAGVAQSPRYKIIEKRQSVAFWCNPISGHATLYWYQQILGQGPKLLIQFQNNGVVDDSQLPKDRFSAERLKGVDSTLKIQPAKLEDSAVYLCASSSYTHRAETQYFGPGTRLLVL.